Ten or more counts support the clone carrying this TCR beta chain. Its antigen is not known. Quantitative 5'-RACE with molecular barcodes was used to make the TCR beta libraries. TCRdb called the 5' RACE reads again in MiXCR, with one record for every CDR3 protein. The sample records 250,000 to 400,000 distinct CDR3 sequences, under 14% being singletons. CDR3 length equals 16 residues. The ends were cut back, 6 bases at V and 3 bases at J, with 20 bases in the middle. Germline CDR1 and CDR2: SQVTM and ANQGSEA. The source of the sample is a study of CD8 T cells in ankylosing spondylitis. Whole-study results and caveats: There was a TCR beta motif, made of several highly homologous variants, that appeared characteristic of ankylosing spondylitis blood.

V usage is TRBV29-1 and J usage is TRBJ2-2, with D hard to call. The TCR was taken from a female donor with ankylosing spondylitis or in good health (not recorded which). Input material: blood, either unsorted or a sorted T cell fraction (not recorded which). CDR3 loop: CSVSTTYGRDTGELFF. Here the CDR3 DNA reads TGCAGCGTGTCAACAACGTACGGGCGAGACACCGGGGAGCTGTTTTTT.